The 26 T cell receptor beta chains presented below share a single source sample, sequenced in a study of T cell repertoires in cytomegalovirus infection. TCRdb analysed the reads with MiXCR anew, one entry per CDR3 protein. The sample lists over 150,000 distinct CDR3 sequences, 13% to 15% seen once, with 20% to 30% in the top ten. What was sequenced was PBMCs. All receptors come from a human donor in good health (CMV status not recorded). Some clones in this sample may be carry-over from other donors' samples.

This chain uses TRBV6-2 or TRBV6-3 with TRBJ2-2; maybe TRBD1 (6 bases). Trimming removed 5 bases at V and 1 base at J, with 8 bases between. Germline V gene data show CDR1 as MNHEY and CDR2 as SVGEGT. CDR3 length: 14 residues. The CDR3 region is CASSQDRNTGELFF. CDR3 in DNA: TGTGCCAGCAGTCAGGACAGGAACACCGGGGAGCTGTTTTTT.

This clonotype was seen ten or more times. This chain joins TRBV7-2 and TRBJ2-2; the D gene could be TRBD1 or TRBD2 (5 bases each). V lost 3 bases, J lost 6 bases, and 14 bases lay in between. This CDR3 region has 15 residues. Germline-derived CDR1 and CDR2 are SGHTA and FQGNSA. The CDR3 reads CASSLTGMGAGELFF. The CDR3 DNA follows: TGTGCCAGCAGCTTGACGGGGATGGGGGCCGGGGAGCTGTTTTTT.

This clonotype has ten or more counts. V usage is TRBV7-3 and J usage is TRBJ2-7; D is perhaps TRBD2 (6 bases). The CDR3 extends over 15 amino acids. Germline values: CDR1 SGHTA, CDR2 FQGTGA. Between the trimmed V and J ends, which lost 5 bases and 3 bases, there was a span of 17 bases. The CDR3 loop is CASSPGRGSFYEQYF. CDR3 bases: TGTGCCAGCAGCCCTGGTCGGGGGAGTTTCTACGAGCAGTACTTC.

This clonotype was seen repeatedly, ten times or more. V and J are TRBV11-2 and TRBJ2-7; TRBD1 is a possible D gene (6 bases). This CDR3 has 14 amino acids. CDR1 and CDR2 (germline): SGHAT, FQNNGV. V gave up 4 bases and J gave up 6 bases, with 16 bases separating them. CDR3 protein: CASSSTYTGSEQYF. In DNA, the CDR3 is TGTGCCAGCAGCTCCACCTATACAGGGTCCGAGCAGTACTTC.

With respect to this clonotype: This may be a read error: a much more frequent sequence differs by one nucleotide. V usage is TRBV7-3 and J usage is TRBJ1-1, with 8 bases fitting TRBD1. The CDR3 covers 14 residues. Germline CDR1 reads SGHTA; CDR2 reads FQGTGA. The CDR3 region has the DNA TGTGCCAGCAGCCGAGACAGGGGAGAGACTGAAGCTTGCTTT. This encodes CASSRDRGETEACF.

The V call is TRBV6-6, the J call TRBJ2-1; D is uncertain. The germline V and J ends were trimmed by 5 bases and 9 bases, with 8 bases remaining between them. The CDR3 is 11 residues long. Germline V gene lookup returns CDR1 MNHNY and CDR2 SVGAGI (reference sequence). The CDR3 sequence: CASSDRSEQFF. DNA of the CDR3: TGTGCCAGCAGTGATCGGAGTGAGCAGTTCTTC.

Many counts were recorded for this clonotype. The V gene is TRBV7-8, the J gene TRBJ1-3, with D maybe TRBD1 (5 bases). Germline assignment: CDR1 SGHVS and CDR2 FQNEAQ. This CDR3 is built from 15 residues. The V and J ends lost 2 bases and 3 bases respectively, with 11 bases between them. The CDR3 sequence: CASSLTRGSGNTIYF. As DNA, the CDR3 is TGTGCCAGCAGCTTAACCCGGGGCAGTGGAAACACCATATATTTT.

This clonotype was observed at least ten times. The V gene is TRBV28, the J gene TRBJ2-7; D unclear. CDR1 and CDR2 (germline): MDHEN, SYDVKM. The CDR3 runs 15 residues. The V and J ends lost 5 bases and 0 bases respectively, with 14 bases between them. CDR3 bases: TGTGCCAGCAGTCGGACGGTCCTGAGCTCCTACGAGCAGTACTTC. This encodes CASSRTVLSSYEQYF.

This clonotype was detected ten times or more. This chain links TRBV7-3 with TRBJ2-7, with 12 bases fitting TRBD2. Germline values: CDR1 SGHTA, CDR2 FQGTGA. Trimming cost V 1 base and J 5 bases; bases outside gene matches: 9. This CDR3 contains 17 residues. The CDR3 coding sequence is TGTGCCAGCAGCTTAAATCCCACGGCTAGCGGGAGGGACGAGCAGTACTTC. Amino acids: CASSLNPTASGRDEQYF.

This clonotype was observed a handful of times. This chain links TRBV29-1 with TRBJ1-1, with D unclear. This CDR3 is 12 amino acids long. CDR1 SQVTM and CDR2 ANQGSEA come from the germline V gene. With 4 bases removed from V and 6 bases from J, the gap between germline ends came to 12 bases. DNA for the CDR3: TGCAGCGTTGGGAGGTACAAGTCTGAAGCTTTCTTT. Translation: CSVGRYKSEAFF. The complete variable domain, with remaining parts taken from reference TRBV29-1 and TRBJ1-1, reads SAVISQKPSRDICQRGTSLTIQCQVDSQVTMMFWYRQQPGQSLTLIATANQGSEATYESGFVIDKFPISRPNLTFSTLTVSNMSPEDSSIYLCSVGRYKSEAFFGQGTRLTVV.

This chain uses TRBV29-1 with TRBJ2-2; no firm D call. Germline V gene data show CDR1 as SQVTM and CDR2 as ANQGSEA. This CDR3 has 16 residues. With 2 bases removed from V and 6 bases from J, the gap between germline ends came to 19 bases. CDR3 protein: CSVELTRGWSAGELFF. As DNA, the CDR3 is TGCAGCGTTGAACTGACGCGAGGCTGGTCGGCCGGGGAGCTGTTTTTT.

This clonotype has only a few counts. The chain uses TRBV6-8 and TRBJ1-2; D gene ambiguous. This CDR3 contains 14 residues. V was pared by 0 bases and J by 5 bases, with 10 bases between. Germline loops: CDR1 MNHGY, CDR2 SAAAGT. The CDR3 loop is CASSYSPEYYGYTF. The DNA for the CDR3 is TGTGCCAGCAGTTACTCGCCAGAGTATTATGGCTACACCTTC.

This clonotype was counted a few times. The rearrangement links TRBV5-1 to TRBJ1-5; D gene unclear. The CDR3 has 15 residues. Germline values: CDR1 SGHRS, CDR2 YFSETQ. With 4 bases removed from V and 0 bases from J, the gap between germline ends came to 11 bases. The CDR3, as DNA: TGCGCCAGCAGCCTGGAGGGAAATAGCAATCAGCCCCAGCATTTT. Protein: CASSLEGNSNQPQHF.

This chain joins TRBV3-1 and TRBJ2-7; no firm D call. Germline CDR1 reads LGHDT; CDR2 reads YNNKEL (reference sequence). CDR3 length: 13 residues. Trimming took off 3 bases at V and 2 bases at J, with 8 bases between the two ends. DNA for the CDR3: TGTGCCAGCAGCCACCCCTCAGCCTACGAGCAGTACTTC. Translation: CASSHPSAYEQYF.

The rearrangement uses TRBV29-1 and TRBJ2-1; a possible D gene is TRBD1 (5 bases). The germline CDR1 and CDR2 sequences are SQVTM and ANQGSEA. The CDR3 loop spans 13 amino acids. Trimming stripped 6 bases from V and 6 bases from J, with 15 bases between. The CDR3 DNA sequence: TGCAGCGTGAAACCGATACAGGTCAATGAGCAGTTCTTC. It codes for CSVKPIQVNEQFF.

This clonotype was detected ten times or more. The chain combines TRBV7-8 with TRBJ1-5, with 9 bases that match TRBD1. The germline V gene has CDR1 SGHVS and CDR2 FQNEAQ. The CDR3 length is 19 residues. Trimming removed 0 bases from V and 6 bases from J; junction bases left unmatched: 15. The CDR3 loop reads CASSLARLGDRARAQPQHF. The CDR3 DNA reads TGTGCCAGCAGCTTAGCGCGGTTGGGGGACAGGGCGAGGGCTCAGCCCCAGCATTTT. The full variable domain, its missing parts supplied by reference TRBV7-8 and TRBJ1-5, is GAGVSQSPRYKVAKRGQDVALRCDPISGHVSLFWYQQALGQGPEFLTYFQNEAQLDKSGLPSDRFFAERPEGSVSTLKIQRTQQEDSAVYLCASSLARLGDRARAQPQHFGDGTRLSIL.

Ten or more counts support this clonotype. V gene TRBV28 combines with J gene TRBJ1-3; a weak D match, TRBD1 (6 bases). Germline V gene sequence: CDR1 MDHEN, CDR2 SYDVKM. Trimming removed 3 bases at V and 0 bases at J, with 12 bases between. The CDR3 has 16 residues. The CDR3 DNA reads TGTGCCAGCAGTTTGCCTACAGGGTTCTCTGGAAACACCATATATTTT. Its protein product is CASSLPTGFSGNTIYF.

This clonotype was seen many times. This rearrangement joins TRBV10-3 to TRBJ2-1; maybe TRBD1 (6 bases). The V and J ends lost 3 bases and 0 bases respectively, with 12 bases between them. Germline V lookup: CDR1 ENHRY, CDR2 SYGVKD. The CDR3 is 16 residues long. The CDR3 protein is CAISETGKISYNEQFF. As DNA, the CDR3 is TGTGCCATCAGTGAAACAGGGAAAATCTCCTACAATGAGCAGTTCTTC.

This clonotype was seen at least ten times. The chain joins TRBV27 to TRBJ2-3; TRBD1 aligns across 10 bases. This CDR3 has 14 amino acids. Germline CDR1 reads MNHEY; CDR2 reads SMNVEV (reference sequence). V was pared by 6 bases and J by 6 bases, with 6 bases of the junction left unmatched. The CDR3 nucleotides are TGTGCCAGCAGACGGGGACAGGGGCCGGATACGCAGTATTTT. The encoded protein is CASRRGQGPDTQYF.

This clonotype occurred many times. The V and J genes are TRBV7-2 and TRBJ1-1; D uncertain. The CDR3 consists of 15 residues. With 0 bases removed from V and 5 bases from J, the gap between germline ends came to 13 bases. Germline loops: CDR1 SGHTA, CDR2 FQGNSA. Written as DNA, the CDR3 is TGTGCCAGCAGCTTAGCCACAGTAGGAGAAACTGAAGCTTTCTTT. It encodes CASSLATVGETEAFF.

This clonotype was counted ten times or more. This chain uses TRBV25-1 with TRBJ1-4; 7 bases fit TRBD1. The CDR3 sequence is 16 residues long. CDR1 MGHDK and CDR2 SYGVNS come from the germline V gene. The V and J ends lost 7 bases and 7 bases, in that order; junction bases with no gene match: 15. CDR3 residues: CASIDRASSMAEKLFF. As DNA, the CDR3 is TGTGCCAGCATTGACAGGGCGTCCTCAATGGCTGAAAAACTGTTTTTT.

In this sample, this clonotype turned up many times. The CDR3 sequence is CATSPVSSNQPQHF. DNA for the CDR3: TGTGCCACCAGCCCCGTAAGTAGCAATCAGCCCCAGCATTTT. The chain couples TRBV15 to TRBJ1-5; D is undetermined. The CDR3 runs to 14 residues. CDR1 is LNHNV, CDR2 YYDKDF, per germline (reference sequence). V was cut by 5 bases and J by 0 bases, with 8 bases left in between.

In its sample, this clonotype was seen many times. The rearrangement joins TRBV5-4 to TRBJ2-1, with TRBD2 matching 14 bases. The V and J ends lost 1 base and 1 base, in that order; junction bases with no gene match: 10. In germline, CDR1 is SGHNT, CDR2 YYREEE (reference sequence). CDR3 length: 20 amino acids. CDR3 coding DNA: TGTGCCAGCAGCTTGAAATTTTTGGGACTAGCGGGAGATTCCTACAATGAGCAGTTCTTC. Residues: CASSLKFLGLAGDSYNEQFF.

This clonotype appeared many times. The chain couples TRBV7-2 to TRBJ2-7; 9 positions agree with TRBD2. CDR1 SGHTA and CDR2 FQGNSA come from the germline V gene. Trimming removed 1 base from V and 1 base from J; junction bases left unmatched: 5. There are 16 residues in the CDR3. CDR3 sequence (DNA): TGTGCCAGCAGCTTAGTTGTTGGACTAGCGTCCTACGAGCAGTACTTC. It yields the protein CASSLVVGLASYEQYF.

The chain employs TRBV27 and TRBJ2-1, with a possible D match to TRBD1 (6 bases). Germline-derived CDR1 and CDR2 are MNHEY and SMNVEV (reference sequence). V shed 7 bases and J shed 2 bases, with 15 bases lying between them. This CDR3 is built from 15 residues. CDR3 residues: CASKTGFRPYNEQFF. As DNA, the CDR3 is TGTGCCAGCAAAACAGGGTTTCGTCCCTACAATGAGCAGTTCTTC.

This clonotype was counted a few times. V usage is TRBV7-8 and J usage is TRBJ1-6, with D hard to call. Deletions cut 4 bases from V and 9 bases from J, with 10 bases between. Germline V lookup: CDR1 SGHVS, CDR2 FQNEAQ. The CDR3 has 13 residues. CDR3 region: CASSSGEGSPLHF. The CDR3 nucleotides are TGTGCCAGCAGCTCCGGAGAGGGTTCACCCCTCCACTTT.